The 12 T cell receptor beta chains presented below share a single source sample, sequenced in a study of shared clonotypes between healthy human individuals. Clones were sequenced by immunoSEQ multiplex PCR, and TCRdb holds only the in-frame ones, with some missing. This table has about 120,000 clones, over 65% appearing once. The sample was memory CD8+ T cells sorted from blood. Subset here: CD45RO+ cells pooled with CCR7-negative TemRA cells. These receptors all stem from a woman aged 25 to 39 in good health.

The chain has TRBV5-1 and TRBJ2-3; D might be TRBD2 (5 bases). With 0 bases removed from V and 0 bases from J, the gap between germline ends came to 11 bases. Germline-derived CDR1 and CDR2 are SGHRS and YFSETQ. This CDR3 has 16 residues. The CDR3 coding sequence is TGCGCCAGCAGCTTGGGCGGAGCGGCTAGCACAGATACGCAGTATTTT. Protein: CASSLGGAASTDTQYF.

This chain links TRBV19 with TRBJ2-4, with 9 bases aligning to TRBD1. Germline loops: CDR1 LNHDA, CDR2 SQIVND (reference sequence). Trimming at V came to 2 bases and at J to 0 bases, leaving 14 bases not matched to a gene. This CDR3 is built from 20 residues. CDR3 sequence: CASSIFRDRERVLAKNIQYF. As DNA, the CDR3 is TGTGCCAGTAGTATATTCCGGGACAGGGAAAGAGTCCTAGCCAAAAACATTCAGTACTTC.

By share, this clone ranks as medium-sized. This chain links TRBV6-1 with TRBJ2-5, with 10 positions matching TRBD2. The CDR3 sequence is 16 residues long. The V gene's germline CDR1 is MNHNS and CDR2 SASEGT. The ends lost 2 bases at V and 4 bases at J; junction bases unmatched: 7. The CDR3, as DNA: TGTGCCAGCAGTGAACTAGCGGGAGCGGGCGGAGAGACCCAGTACTTC. It codes for CASSELAGAGGETQYF.

This clone was recorded a few times. This chain uses TRBV10-3 with TRBJ2-7, with 7 bases aligning to TRBD1. CDR1 and CDR2 from the germline V gene are ENHRY and SYGVKD. This CDR3 has 14 amino acids. J was trimmed by 1 base and V by 6 bases; bases with no gene match: 6. The chain's CDR3 is CAIRGTDTSYEQYF. CDR3 bases: TGTGCCATCAGGGGGACAGATACTTCCTACGAGCAGTACTTC.

This clone was recorded only once. The chain carries TRBV29-1 and TRBJ2-7; D is ambiguous. Trimming left V 7 bases short and J 0 bases short, with 13 bases between. Germline CDR1 reads SQVTM; CDR2 reads ANQGSEA. The CDR3 sequence is 13 residues long. CDR3 sequence reads: CSATTISSYEQYF. CDR3 sequence (DNA): TGCAGCGCTACTACCATCAGCTCCTACGAGCAGTACTTC.

There are a few counts of this clone. This chain connects TRBV6-5 to TRBJ2-2, with 7 nucleotides matching TRBD1. The CDR3 totals 13 residues. J gave up 3 bases and V 8 bases, and 3 bases lay outside the gene matches. Germline V gene data show CDR1 as MNHEY and CDR2 as SVGAGI. CDR3 sequence reads: CASAGQDTGELFF. The CDR3 DNA is TGTGCCAGCGCCGGACAGGACACCGGGGAGCTGTTTTTT.

This rearrangement joins TRBV29-1 to TRBJ2-7; TRBD2 agrees at 11 bases. CDR3 length: 13 residues. CDR1 SQVTM and CDR2 ANQGSEA come from the germline V gene. The ends lost 8 bases at V and 5 bases at J; junction bases unmatched: 8. Here the CDR3 DNA reads TGCAGCTACTCACCACTAGCGGGAGACGAGCAGTACTTC. This gives the protein CSYSPLAGDEQYF.

A few counts support this clone. The chain employs TRBV7-8 and TRBJ2-1; D gene ambiguous. The CDR3 runs to 12 residues. Trimming shortened V by 1 base and J by 6 bases, and 4 bases separated the two germline ends. Germline values: CDR1 SGHVS, CDR2 FQNEAQ. DNA of the CDR3: TGTGCCAGCAGCTTAGGAGTCAATGAGCAGTTCTTC. The encoded protein is CASSLGVNEQFF.

This clone has only a few counts. The CDR3 nucleotides read TGTGCCAGCAGTTTAATCAGTTCGGGGCAGCCCCAGCATTTT. It specifies CASSLISSGQPQHF. The chain is built from TRBV27 and TRBJ1-5; D remains ambiguous. The CDR3 consists of 14 residues. V lost 2 bases to trimming and J lost 7 bases, with 12 bases between them. The germline V gene encodes CDR1 MNHEY and CDR2 SMNVEV (reference sequence).

V usage is TRBV28 and J usage is TRBJ2-7; 10 bases fit TRBD1. Germline CDR1 reads MDHEN; CDR2 reads SYDVKM. This CDR3 comprises 15 residues. V was pared by 7 bases and J by 4 bases, with 10 bases of the junction left unmatched. The CDR3, as DNA: TGTGCCAGCACCCGCTTTGGGACAGGGGCTTACGAGCAGTACTTC. As protein: CASTRFGTGAYEQYF. Filled out from reference TRBV28 and TRBJ2-7, the complete variable domain reads DVKVTQSSRYLVKRTGEKVFLECVQDMDHENMFWYRQDPGLGLRLIYFSYDVKMKEKGDIPEGYSVSREKKERFSLILESASTNQTSMYLCASTRFGTGAYEQYFGPGTRLTVT.

The rearrangement links TRBV2 to TRBJ2-7; weak D call: TRBD1 (6 bases). V dropped 8 bases and J dropped 3 bases, with 11 bases sitting between them. The CDR3 length is 12 residues. CDR1 and CDR2 from the germline V gene are SNHLY and FYNNEI. CDR3 region: CASGGQFYEQYF. The CDR3 DNA reads TGTGCCAGCGGAGGACAGTTCTACGAGCAGTACTTC.

This sequence joins TRBV7-9 and TRBJ2-7; TRBD2 aligns across 7 bases. Looked up from germline, CDR1 is SEHNR and CDR2 is FQNEAQ (reference sequence). V trimming: 5 bases; J trimming: 0 bases; junction bases outside the gene matches: 4. This CDR3 has 14 amino acids. The CDR3 reads CASSQAGNSYEQYF. The CDR3 nucleotides are TGTGCCAGCAGCCAAGCGGGAAACTCCTACGAGCAGTACTTC.